Below, 16 T cell receptor beta chains from the same sample are listed, as sequenced in a study of blood T cell repertoires in COVID-19 (dated by TCRdb to about 2020). Library prep was done by the immunoSEQ multiplex PCR assay. In its TCRdb copy, this immuneACCESS table keeps in-frame sequences only and misses some clones. Where compared with another copy, unresolved V genes explain less than half of these, and the others have no known cause. The sample profile shows some 280,000 clones; around four fifths of them were found once. Together, the top ten hold over 3.5% of the sample. Sequenced material: peripheral blood. The receptor set was obtained from a woman between 45 and 60 years old with active or convalescent COVID-19.

The rearrangement uses TRBV19 and TRBJ1-6; no definite D call. CDR3 length equals 13 residues. The V end lost 0 bases, the J end lost 10 bases, and 7 bases lay between the germline ends. Germline CDR1 LNHDA, CDR2 SQIVND (reference sequence). The CDR3, as DNA: TGTGCCAGTAGTATAGATGTAGAATCACCCCTCCACTTT. It codes for CASSIDVESPLHF.

The rearrangement uses TRBV19 and TRBJ1-1; unclear D gene. CDR1 and CDR2 from the germline V gene are LNHDA and SQIVND (reference sequence). The CDR3 is 14 residues long. V was cut by 1 base and J by 6 bases, with 12 bases left in between. The CDR3 DNA is TGTGCCAGTAGTATAGGGTCGTCCGGGGCTGAAGCTTTCTTT. Its translation is CASSIGSSGAEAFF.

The table lists this clone with a count of one. The rearrangement uses TRBV19 and TRBJ2-1; the match to TRBD2 covers 11 bases. This CDR3 contains 19 residues. J lost 0 bases, V lost 6 bases, and 13 bases had no gene match. CDR1 and CDR2 from the germline V gene are LNHDA and SQIVND (reference sequence). The CDR3 is CASRGNPGLAEISYNEQFF. CDR3 DNA: TGTGCCAGTAGGGGAAACCCGGGACTAGCGGAGATCTCCTACAATGAGCAGTTCTTC.

This chain uses TRBV7-9 with TRBJ1-3, with unresolved D. V lost 2 bases and J lost 2, with 7 bases in between. CDR3 length: 14 residues. Germline V gives CDR1 SEHNR, CDR2 FQNEAQ (reference sequence). CDR3 loop: CASSLLQPGNTIYF. In DNA, the CDR3 is TGTGCCAGCAGCTTACTACAGCCTGGAAACACCATATATTTT.

V and J are TRBV7-8 and TRBJ1-1; no definite D call. Germline assignment: CDR1 SGHVS and CDR2 FQNEAQ. CDR3 length: 12 residues. V was cut by 5 bases and J by 10 bases, with 14 bases left in between. In nucleotides, the CDR3 is TGTGCCAGCAGCCCCCCGGCAGGCCGAGCTTTCTTT. Its translation is CASSPPAGRAFF.

The chain couples TRBV12-5 to TRBJ1-5, with a weak D call TRBD1 (6 bases). The CDR3 is 15 residues long. Germline assignment: CDR1 LGHNT and CDR2 FRNRAP. Trimming pared 0 bases from V and 2 bases from J, leaving 8 bases between. CDR3 DNA sequence: TGTGCTAGTGGTTTGGTAAGGACAGGCAATCAGCCCCAGCATTTT. It specifies CASGLVRTGNQPQHF.

V usage is TRBV9 and J usage is TRBJ1-1; 7 positions agree with TRBD1. CDR3 length: 14 residues. J lost 1 base, V lost 2 bases, and 2 bases had no gene match. CDR1 is SGDLS and CDR2 is YYNGEE in the germline V gene. The CDR3 DNA reads as TGTGCCAGCAGCGTGGGGGACAGGAACACTGAAGCTTTCTTT. Translating it yields CASSVGDRNTEAFF. Looking up the rest from reference TRBV9 and TRBJ1-1 gives the full variable domain: DSGVTQTPKHLITATGQRVTLRCSPRSGDLSVYWYQQSLDQGLQFLIQYYNGEERAKGNILERFSAQQFPDLHSELNLSSLELGDSALYFCASSVGDRNTEAFFGQGTRLTVV.

The chain recombines TRBV15 with TRBJ2-7; TRBD2 might be the D (6 bases). The CDR3 is 14 amino acids. Germline lookup yields CDR1 LNHNV and CDR2 YYDKDF (reference sequence). V gave up 3 bases and J gave up 2 bases, with 11 bases separating them. The CDR3 protein is CATSRPGGPYEQYF. CDR3 DNA sequence: TGTGCCACCAGCAGGCCCGGGGGTCCCTACGAGCAGTACTTC.

The V call is TRBV3-1 (or the pseudogene TRBV3-2), the J call TRBJ2-5; no clear D gene. The V end was cut by 1 base, the J end by 1 base, with 13 bases between. The CDR3 extends over 16 amino acids. Germline CDR1 and CDR2: LGHDT and YNNKEL (reference sequence). The CDR3 region is CASSQVVAAPQETQYF. CDR3 bases: TGTGCCAGCAGCCAAGTAGTGGCGGCACCCCAAGAGACCCAGTACTTC.

The chain has TRBV27 and TRBJ2-2; D is unclear. Germline CDR1 is MNHEY and CDR2 is SMNVEV (reference sequence). The CDR3 loop spans 15 amino acids. V was pared by 0 bases and J by 5 bases, with 10 bases between. The CDR3 bases are TGTGCCAGCAGTTTATCGGGCTTTCGAACCGGGGAGCTGTTTTTT. This encodes CASSLSGFRTGELFF.

The V gene is TRBV6-4, the J gene TRBJ2-5; 8 bases agree with TRBD2. The CDR3 extends over 15 amino acids. Germline CDR1 reads MRHNA; CDR2 reads SNTAGT. The ends lost 4 bases at V and 2 bases at J; junction bases unmatched: 6. CDR3 in DNA: TGTGCCAGCAGTGGGACCCAGCGGGGGCAAGAGACCCAGTACTTC. Translating gives CASSGTQRGQETQYF.

This chain joins TRBV5-4 and TRBJ2-3, with D possibly being TRBD2 (5 bases). Germline assignment: CDR1 SGHNT and CDR2 YYREEE (reference sequence). The CDR3 covers 15 residues. Trimming stripped 0 bases from V and 4 bases from J, with 12 bases between. The CDR3 sequence is CASSLGGVGADTQYF. In DNA, the CDR3 is TGTGCCAGCAGCTTGGGGGGAGTAGGCGCAGATACGCAGTATTTT. Variable domain in full (rest from reference TRBV5-4 and TRBJ2-3): ETGVTQSPTHLIKTRGQQVTLRCSSQSGHNTVSWYQQALGQGPQFIFQYYREEENGRGNFPPRFSGLQFPNYSSELNVNALELDDSALYLCASSLGGVGADTQYFGPGTRLTVL.

The chain uses TRBV3-1 (or the pseudogene TRBV3-2) and TRBJ2-7, with D hard to call. The CDR3 sequence is 12 residues long. Germline CDR1 LGHDT, CDR2 YNNKEL (reference sequence). The ends were cut back, 1 base at V and 5 bases at J, with 6 bases in the middle. The CDR3 DNA reads as TGTGCCAGCAGCCAAGGTATTGACGAGCAGTACTTC. This sequence encodes CASSQGIDEQYF.

Details on this clone: Other DNA sequences from this sample encode an identical CDR3 as well. J is TRBJ1-1 and V is TRBV7-9, with D hard to call. CDR1 is SEHNR and CDR2 is FQNEAQ in the germline V gene (reference sequence). The ends were cut back, 4 bases at V and 2 bases at J, with 8 bases in the middle. This CDR3 has 13 amino acids. In DNA form, the CDR3 reads TGTGCCAGCAGCTCGGGTGGAAACACTGAAGCTTTCTTT. This gives the protein CASSSGGNTEAFF. The full variable domain, in which reference TRBV7-9 and TRBJ1-1 provide the parts outside the CDR3, is DTGVSQNPRHKITKRGQNVTFRCDPISEHNRLYWYRQTLGQGPEFLTYFQNEAQLEKSRLLSDRFSAERPKGSFSTLEIQRTEQGDSAMYLCASSSGGNTEAFFGQGTRLTVV.

The rearrangement uses TRBV7-2 and TRBJ2-3, with 8 bases identical to TRBD2. This CDR3 is 16 amino acids long. The germline CDR1 and CDR2 sequences are SGHTA and FQGNSA. The trim removed 3 bases at V and 2 bases at J, leaving 7 bases unmatched. The CDR3 DNA sequence: TGTGCCAGCAGCTTTCTGGGGACTAGGACCACAGATACGCAGTATTTT. Its protein is CASSFLGTRTTDTQYF.

This sequence joins TRBV5-6 and TRBJ2-7; 14 bases map to TRBD2. Trimming cost V 4 bases and J 7 bases; bases outside gene matches: 7. Germline-derived CDR1 and CDR2 are SGHDT and YYEEEE. The CDR3 runs to 15 residues. The CDR3 DNA reads TGTGCCAGCAGCCGACTAGCGGGAGGGCCGCGGGAGCAGTACTTC. Its translation is CASSRLAGGPREQYF.